Listed below are T cell receptor beta chains from one sample, sequenced in a study of breast tumors, draining lymph nodes, adjacent tissues. MiXCR was run by TCRdb on the multiplex PCR reads, yielding one entry per CDR3 protein. The table lists over 150,000 distinct CDR3 sequences, 31% of them singletons. Material: axillary lymph node tissue. All receptors derive from a female donor with breast cancer. Some clones in this sample may be carry-over from other donors' samples. The CDR3 runs from the conserved cysteine through the conserved F or W. Each record gives: CDR3 length, clone size, V gene, D gene, J gene, CDR3 protein, CDR3 DNA. The D gene is left open where the match is weak. Rows may omit the clone size; those that give it use once, few, many or a size class.

>15|-|TRBV11-2|-|TRBJ2-7
CASSLGHGSSYEQYF
TGTGCCAGCAGCTTAGGACACGGCAGCTCCTACGAGCAGTACTTC
>16|-|TRBV9|TRBD2|TRBJ2-3
CASSGHSGNGTDTQYF
TGTGCCAGCAGCGGTCATAGCGGGAATGGGACAGATACGCAGTATTTT
>13|many|TRBV3-1|-|TRBJ2-1
CASSQTAVNEQFF
TGTGCCAGCAGCCAAACGGCAGTCAATGAGCAGTTCTTC
>14|-|TRBV7-3|TRBD1|TRBJ2-5
CASSLADRSETQYF
TGTGCCAGCAGCTTAGCGGACAGGTCAGAGACCCAGTACTTC
>15|-|TRBV11-2|-|TRBJ2-7
CASSLLGTPPYEQYF
TGTGCCAGCAGCTTACTAGGGACTCCCCCCTACGAGCAGTACTTC
>16|many|TRBV10-2|-|TRBJ2-5
CASSESLGVLVGSQYF
TGCGCCAGCAGTGAGTCGTTGGGGGTACTGGTAGGTAGCCAGTACTTC
>18|few|TRBV7-8|TRBD1|TRBJ1-1
CASSLALRQGAVYTEAFF
TGTGCCAGCAGCTTAGCGCTTAGACAGGGGGCTGTCTACACTGAAGCTTTCTTT
>14|many|TRBV6-6|-|TRBJ2-7
CASRGNRDNYEQYF
TGTGCCAGCAGGGGAAACCGGGACAACTACGAGCAGTACTTC
>15|-|TRBV20-1|TRBD2|TRBJ2-3
CSARDEGLAGGEQYF
TGCAGTGCTAGAGATGAGGGACTAGCGGGGGGAGAGCAGTATTTT
>13|-|TRBV6-1|-|TRBJ2-7
CASSHTRLREQYF
TGTGCCAGCAGTCATACCCGACTGCGCGAGCAGTACTTC
>15|many|TRBV6-2/TRBV6-3|TRBD1|TRBJ2-7
CASNPPGQGLYEQYF
TGTGCCAGCAACCCCCCCGGACAGGGGTTGTACGAGCAGTACTTC
>16|many|TRBV10-3|-|TRBJ2-5
CAISEGGSKTKETQYF
TGTGCCATCAGTGAAGGTGGCTCGAAGACCAAAGAGACCCAGTACTTC
>15|many|TRBV20-1|-|TRBJ1-2
CSARQVGRRGSGYTF
TGCAGTGCTAGACAGGTGGGCAGGAGGGGAAGTGGCTACACCTTC
>15|many|TRBV12-3/TRBV12-4|-|TRBJ1-2
CASSLGVSGNYGYTF
TGTGCCAGCAGTTTAGGGGTTTCGGGAAACTATGGCTACACCTTC
>15|many|TRBV10-3|TRBD2|TRBJ2-7
CAISELAGGSGEQYF
TGTGCCATCAGTGAGTTAGCGGGGGGGTCCGGAGAGCAGTACTTC
>16|many|TRBV7-9|-|TRBJ1-2
CASSLGGGGANYGYTF
TGTGCCAGCAGCTTAGGAGGAGGTGGCGCTAACTATGGCTACACCTTC
>14|-|TRBV28|TRBD2|TRBJ2-2
CASSWSGTTGELFF
TGTGCCAGCAGTTGGAGCGGGACTACCGGGGAGCTGTTTTTT
>16|many|TRBV20-1|TRBD1|TRBJ1-2
CSARGQGLGRGLGYTF
TGCAGTGCTAGAGGACAGGGCCTAGGGAGGGGTTTGGGCTACACCTTC
>12|-|TRBV5-4|-|TRBJ1-1
CASIGLGNEAFF
TGTGCCAGCATCGGGTTGGGGAATGAAGCTTTCTTT
>12|many|TRBV19|TRBD2|TRBJ2-1
CASSTSGNEQFF
TGTGCCAGTAGCACTAGCGGCAATGAGCAGTTCTTC
>14|-|TRBV5-8|-|TRBJ1-1
CASSLSTANTEAFF
TGCGCCAGCAGCTTGTCGACAGCGAACACTGAAGCTTTCTTT
>15|many|TRBV20-1|-|TRBJ2-5
CSASDRINIQETQYF
TGCAGTGCTAGCGACAGAATTAATATCCAAGAGACCCAGTACTTC
>16|many|TRBV7-8|-|TRBJ1-3
CASSSNLGRTGNTIYF
TGTGCCAGCAGCTCGAACCTAGGACGGACTGGAAACACCATATATTTT
>14|-|TRBV20-1|TRBD2|TRBJ2-5
CSAPARGDHETQYF
TGCAGTGCCCCCGCCCGGGGGGATCACGAGACCCAGTACTTC
>16|many|TRBV9|-|TRBJ2-2
CASSVGPLSNTGELFF
TGTGCCAGCAGCGTGGGACCCCTCAGTAACACCGGGGAGCTGTTTTTT
>15|-|TRBV6-6|-|TRBJ2-7
CASSHSDYASYEQYF
TGTGCCAGCAGTCACTCAGACTATGCCTCCTACGAGCAGTACTTC
>13|many|TRBV29-1|TRBD1|TRBJ2-1
CSVVTGGRNEQFF
TGCAGCGTTGTGACAGGGGGTAGGAATGAGCAGTTCTTC
>14|-|TRBV29-1|-|TRBJ1-3
CSQDRTIRGNTIYF
TGCAGCCAAGATAGGACCATTAGGGGAAACACCATATATTTT
>14|many|TRBV15|-|TRBJ1-3
CATSRVGAGDTIYF
TGTGCCACCAGCAGAGTTGGGGCGGGGGACACCATATATTTT
>13|many|TRBV7-2|-|TRBJ2-3
CASSYDGLDTQYF
TGTGCCAGCAGCTACGATGGCTTAGATACGCAGTATTTT
>16|many|TRBV4-3|-|TRBJ2-3
CASSQALQRGVDTQYF
TGCGCCAGCAGCCAAGCTTTGCAAAGAGGGGTAGATACGCAGTATTTT
>16|many|TRBV13|-|TRBJ2-2
CASSSQTGAGTGELFF
TGTGCCAGCAGCTCCCAAACGGGGGCGGGCACCGGGGAGCTGTTTTTT
>15|once|TRBV13|-|TRBJ1-2
CASNRLGGLDYGYTF
TGTGCCAGCAACCGATTGGGGGGCTTGGACTATGGCTACACCTTC
>15|many|TRBV20-1|-|TRBJ2-5
CSAISGTMYQETQYF
TGCAGTGCTATCTCGGGGACCATGTACCAAGAGACCCAGTACTTC
>13|-|TRBV6-1|-|TRBJ1-1
CASSESWNTEAFF
TGTGCCAGCAGTGAATCGTGGAACACTGAAGCTTTCTTT
>18|-|TRBV20-1|-|TRBJ1-4
CSARYGRRPGNTNEKLFF
TGCAGTGCTAGATATGGGCGGAGACCAGGGAACACTAATGAAAAACTGTTTTTT
>17|many|TRBV4-1|-|TRBJ2-5
CASSQEFLVSGKETQYF
TGCGCCAGCAGCCAAGAGTTCCTTGTCTCCGGTAAAGAGACCCAGTACTTC
>15|few|TRBV3-1|TRBD1|TRBJ1-2
CASSLLDRGQNGYTF
TGTGCCAGCAGCCTGCTGGACAGGGGGCAGAATGGCTACACCTTC
>14|-|TRBV6-1|TRBD1|TRBJ2-1
CASPPRTGGIEQFF
TGTGCCAGCCCACCACGGACAGGGGGAATTGAGCAGTTCTTC
>15|-|TRBV7-9|-|TRBJ2-4
CASSLVPGQPDIQHF
TGTGCCAGCAGCTTAGTGCCTGGGCAGCCGGACATTCAGCACTTC
>21|many|TRBV2|TRBD2|TRBJ2-5
CASRGGTSGLLRLVVRETQYF
TGTGCCAGCAGGGGGGGAACTAGCGGGCTTCTACGCCTTGTGGTGAGAGAGACCCAGTACTTC
>18|-|TRBV24-1|TRBD2|TRBJ2-5
CATSDLAPRLAGEETQYF
TGTGCCACCAGTGATTTAGCCCCTCGGCTAGCGGGTGAAGAGACCCAGTACTTC
>15|-|TRBV6-1|TRBD2|TRBJ2-3
CASSARAGVKDTQYF
TGTGCCAGCAGTGCGCGAGCGGGGGTTAAAGATACGCAGTATTTT
>13|many|TRBV10-3|-|TRBJ2-7
CATRQPVLGEQYF
TGTGCCACCAGGCAGCCGGTTTTGGGTGAGCAGTACTTC
>15|-|TRBV7-8|TRBD2|TRBJ2-7
CASSSKAGGGYEQYF
TGTGCCAGCAGCTCGAAAGCGGGGGGGGGTTACGAGCAGTACTTC
>13|many|TRBV11-2|-|TRBJ2-7
CASTSRGDHEQYF
TGTGCCAGCACCTCAAGGGGGGACCACGAGCAGTACTTC
>14|many|TRBV19|TRBD1|TRBJ2-7
CASSRQGGVYEQYF
TGTGCCAGTAGTAGACAGGGGGGGGTCTACGAGCAGTACTTC
>14|-|TRBV2|-|TRBJ2-1
CASRGASGYNERFF
TGTGCCAGCAGGGGGGCTAGCGGCTACAATGAGCGGTTCTTC
>14|many|TRBV11-3|-|TRBJ2-7
CASSLRERPYEQYF
TGTGCCAGCAGCTTACGGGAGCGACCCTACGAGCAGTACTTC
>17|many|TRBV4-1|-|TRBJ1-6
CASSQYPRDRANSPLHF
TGCGCCAGCAGCCAGTATCCCCGGGACCGAGCTAATTCACCCCTCCACTTT